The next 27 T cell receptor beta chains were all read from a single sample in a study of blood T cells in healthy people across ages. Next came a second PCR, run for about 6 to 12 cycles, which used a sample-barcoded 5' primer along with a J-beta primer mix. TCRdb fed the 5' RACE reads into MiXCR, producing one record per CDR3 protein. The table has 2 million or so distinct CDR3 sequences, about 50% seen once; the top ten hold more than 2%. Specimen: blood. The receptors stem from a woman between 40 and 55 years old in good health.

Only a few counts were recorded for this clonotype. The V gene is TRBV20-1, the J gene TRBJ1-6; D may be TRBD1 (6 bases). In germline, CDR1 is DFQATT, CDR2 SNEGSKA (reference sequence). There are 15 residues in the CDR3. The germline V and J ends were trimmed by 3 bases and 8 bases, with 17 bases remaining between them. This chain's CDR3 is CSASPGEDGHSPLHF. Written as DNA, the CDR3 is TGCAGTGCTAGCCCAGGGGAGGACGGGCATTCACCCCTCCACTTT.

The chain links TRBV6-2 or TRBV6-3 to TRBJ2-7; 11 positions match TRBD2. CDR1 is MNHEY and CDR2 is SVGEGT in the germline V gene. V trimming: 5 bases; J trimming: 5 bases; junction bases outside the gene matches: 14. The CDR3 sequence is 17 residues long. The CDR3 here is CASSPQRLAGGSDEQYF. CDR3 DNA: TGTGCCAGCAGTCCTCAACGGCTAGCGGGGGGAAGCGACGAGCAGTACTTC.

The CDR3 region has the DNA TGTGCCACCAGGGGCCCCGGGACTCTAGGGGACAATGAGCAGTTCTTC. Its protein product is CATRGPGTLGDNEQFF. The rearrangement uses TRBV24-1 and TRBJ2-1, with D possibly matching TRBD2 (6 bases). The CDR3 sequence is 16 residues long. The V end was cut by 7 bases, the J end by 5 bases, with 20 bases between. The germline V gene has CDR1 KGHDR and CDR2 SFDVKD.

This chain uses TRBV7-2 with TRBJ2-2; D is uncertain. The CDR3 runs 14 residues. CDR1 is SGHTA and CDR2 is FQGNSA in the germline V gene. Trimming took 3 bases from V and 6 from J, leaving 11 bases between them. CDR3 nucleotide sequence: TGTGCCAGCAGCTTCCGCCCCAGTGCCGGGGAGCTGTTTTTT. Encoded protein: CASSFRPSAGELFF.

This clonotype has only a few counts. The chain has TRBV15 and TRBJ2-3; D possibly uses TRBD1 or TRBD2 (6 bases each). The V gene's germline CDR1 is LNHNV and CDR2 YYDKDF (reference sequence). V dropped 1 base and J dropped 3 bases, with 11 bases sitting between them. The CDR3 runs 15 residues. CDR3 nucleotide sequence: TGTGCCACCAGCAGAGGTGGGGGGCGGACAGATACGCAGTATTTT. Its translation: CATSRGGGRTDTQYF.

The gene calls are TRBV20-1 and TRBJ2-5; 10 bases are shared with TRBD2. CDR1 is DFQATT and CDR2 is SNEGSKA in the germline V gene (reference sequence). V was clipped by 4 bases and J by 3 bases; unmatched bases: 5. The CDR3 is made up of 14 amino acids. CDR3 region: CSATRTSGKETQYF. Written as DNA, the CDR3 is TGCAGTGCTACTAGGACTAGCGGTAAAGAGACCCAGTACTTC.

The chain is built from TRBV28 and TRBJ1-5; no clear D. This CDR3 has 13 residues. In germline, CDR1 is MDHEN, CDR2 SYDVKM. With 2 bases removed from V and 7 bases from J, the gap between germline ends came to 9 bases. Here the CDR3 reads CASSLLAGQPQHF. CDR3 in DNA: TGTGCCAGCAGTTTACTCGCCGGACAGCCCCAGCATTTT.

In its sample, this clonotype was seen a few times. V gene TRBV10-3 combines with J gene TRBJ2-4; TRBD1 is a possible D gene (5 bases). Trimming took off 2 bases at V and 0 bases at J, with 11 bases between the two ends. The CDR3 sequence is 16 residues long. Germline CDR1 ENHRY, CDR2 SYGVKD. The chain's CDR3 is CAISEPTVLAKNIQYF. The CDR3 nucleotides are TGTGCCATCAGTGAGCCGACAGTTTTAGCCAAAAACATTCAGTACTTC.

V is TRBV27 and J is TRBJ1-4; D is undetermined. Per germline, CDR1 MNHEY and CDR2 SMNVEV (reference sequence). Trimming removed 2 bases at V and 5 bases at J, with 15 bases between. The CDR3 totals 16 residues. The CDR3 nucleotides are TGTGCCAGCAGTTTAGAGGGTCATGGAGGGAATGAAAAACTGTTTTTT. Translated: CASSLEGHGGNEKLFF. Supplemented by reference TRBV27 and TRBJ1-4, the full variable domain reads EAQVTQNPRYLITVTGKKLTVTCSQNMNHEYMSWYRQDPGLGLRQIYYSMNVEVTDKGDVPEGYKVSRKEKRNFPLILESPSPNQTSLYFCASSLEGHGGNEKLFFGSGTQLSVL.

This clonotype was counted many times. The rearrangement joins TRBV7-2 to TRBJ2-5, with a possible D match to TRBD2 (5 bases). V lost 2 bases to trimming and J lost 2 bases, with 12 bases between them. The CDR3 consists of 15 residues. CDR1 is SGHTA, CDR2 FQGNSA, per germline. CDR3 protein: CASSLTMRAQETQYF. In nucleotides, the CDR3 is TGTGCCAGCAGCTTAACGATGAGGGCACAAGAGACCCAGTACTTC.

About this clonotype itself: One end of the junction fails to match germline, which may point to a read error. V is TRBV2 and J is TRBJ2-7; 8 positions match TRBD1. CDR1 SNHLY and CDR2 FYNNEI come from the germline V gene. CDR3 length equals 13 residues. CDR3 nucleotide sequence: TGTGCCACCACTACAGGGGGAAGAAACATTCAGAACTTC. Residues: CATTTGGRNIQNF.

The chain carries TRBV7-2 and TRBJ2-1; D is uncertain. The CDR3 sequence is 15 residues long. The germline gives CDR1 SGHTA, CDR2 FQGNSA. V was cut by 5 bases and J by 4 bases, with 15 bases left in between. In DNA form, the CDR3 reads TGTGCCAGCAGCCCGGCTCGAATTCGGTACAATGAGCAGTTCTTC. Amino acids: CASSPARIRYNEQFF.

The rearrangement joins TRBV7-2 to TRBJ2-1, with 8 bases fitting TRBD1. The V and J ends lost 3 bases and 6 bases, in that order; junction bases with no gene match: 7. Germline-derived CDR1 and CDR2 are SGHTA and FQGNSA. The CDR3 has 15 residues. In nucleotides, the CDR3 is TGTGCCAGCAGCTTTTATGGACAGGGACCCAATGAGCAGTTCTTC. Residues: CASSFYGQGPNEQFF.

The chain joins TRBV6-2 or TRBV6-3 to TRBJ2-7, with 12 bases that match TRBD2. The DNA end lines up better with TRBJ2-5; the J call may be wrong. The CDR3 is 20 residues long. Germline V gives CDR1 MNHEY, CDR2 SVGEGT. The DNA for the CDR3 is TGTGCCAGCAGTTACTCGATAGCTAGCGGGGGGGCCTCGTTTCAAGAGACCCAGTACTTC. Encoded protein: CASSYSIASGGASFQETQYF.

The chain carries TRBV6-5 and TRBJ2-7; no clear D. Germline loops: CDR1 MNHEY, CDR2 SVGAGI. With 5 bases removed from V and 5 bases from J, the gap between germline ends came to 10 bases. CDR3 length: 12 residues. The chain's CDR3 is CASSRNSHEQYF. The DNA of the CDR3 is TGTGCCAGCAGTCGAAACAGCCACGAGCAGTACTTC.

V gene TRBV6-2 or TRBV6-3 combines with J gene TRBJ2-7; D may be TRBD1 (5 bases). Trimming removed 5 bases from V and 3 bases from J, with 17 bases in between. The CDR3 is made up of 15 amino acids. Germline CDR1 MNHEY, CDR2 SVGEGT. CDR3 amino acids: CASSNKDKRLYEQYF. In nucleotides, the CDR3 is TGTGCCAGCAGTAACAAGGACAAGAGACTCTACGAGCAGTACTTC.

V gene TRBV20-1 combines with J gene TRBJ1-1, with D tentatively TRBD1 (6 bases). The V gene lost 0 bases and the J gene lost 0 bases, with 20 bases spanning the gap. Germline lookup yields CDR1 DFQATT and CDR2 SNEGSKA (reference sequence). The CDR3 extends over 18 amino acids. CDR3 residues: CSARDWGPRGSLNTEAFF. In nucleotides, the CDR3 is TGCAGTGCTAGAGATTGGGGCCCTAGGGGGAGCTTGAACACTGAAGCTTTCTTT.

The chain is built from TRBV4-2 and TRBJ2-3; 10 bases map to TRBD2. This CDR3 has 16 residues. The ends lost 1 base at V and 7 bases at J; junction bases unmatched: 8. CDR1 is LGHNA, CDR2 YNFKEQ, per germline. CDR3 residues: CASSQAASGGAYTQYF. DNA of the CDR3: TGTGCCAGCAGCCAAGCTGCGAGCGGGGGGGCCTATACGCAGTATTTT.

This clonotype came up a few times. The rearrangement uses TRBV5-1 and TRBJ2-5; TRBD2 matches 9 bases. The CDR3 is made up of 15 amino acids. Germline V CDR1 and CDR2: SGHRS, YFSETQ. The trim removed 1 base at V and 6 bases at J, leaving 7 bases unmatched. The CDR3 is CASSLPSGGSKTQYF. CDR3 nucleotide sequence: TGCGCCAGCAGCTTGCCCAGCGGGGGGAGCAAGACCCAGTACTTC.

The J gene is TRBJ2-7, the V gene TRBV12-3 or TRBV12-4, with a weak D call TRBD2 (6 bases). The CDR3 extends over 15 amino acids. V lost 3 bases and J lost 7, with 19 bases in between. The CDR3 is CASSFGGVAGNEQYF. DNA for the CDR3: TGTGCCAGCAGTTTCGGCGGGGTGGCCGGTAATGAGCAGTACTTC.

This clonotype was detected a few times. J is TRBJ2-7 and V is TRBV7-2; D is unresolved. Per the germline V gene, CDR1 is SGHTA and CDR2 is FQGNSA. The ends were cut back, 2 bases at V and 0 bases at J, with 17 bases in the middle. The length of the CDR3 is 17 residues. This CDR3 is CASSLSLRNHSSYEQYF. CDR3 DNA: TGTGCCAGCAGCTTAAGCCTCCGGAACCACAGCTCCTACGAGCAGTACTTC. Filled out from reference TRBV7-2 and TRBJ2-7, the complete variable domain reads GAGVSQSPSNKVTEKGKDVELRCDPISGHTALYWYRQSLGQGLEFLIYFQGNSAPDKSGLPSDRFSAERTGGSVSTLTIQRTQQEDSAVYLCASSLSLRNHSSYEQYFGPGTRLTVT.

The CDR3 DNA reads as TGTGCCAGCTGCTATACCGGGACGACCACAGATACGCAGTATTTT. It is translated as CASCYTGTTTDTQYF. The V gene is TRBV13, the J gene TRBJ2-3; D possibly matches TRBD1 or TRBD2 (5 bases each). V lost 8 bases, J lost 2 bases, and 17 bases lay in between. CDR3 length: 15 amino acids. Germline CDR1 is PRHDT and CDR2 is FYEKMQ (reference sequence).

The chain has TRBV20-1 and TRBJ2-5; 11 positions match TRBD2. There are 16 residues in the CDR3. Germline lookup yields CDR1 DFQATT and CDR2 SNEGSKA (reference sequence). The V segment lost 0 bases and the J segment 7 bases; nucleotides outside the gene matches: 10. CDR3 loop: CSARDPLAGGRGTQYF. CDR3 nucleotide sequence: TGCAGTGCTAGAGATCCGTTAGCGGGGGGGCGTGGGACCCAGTACTTC.

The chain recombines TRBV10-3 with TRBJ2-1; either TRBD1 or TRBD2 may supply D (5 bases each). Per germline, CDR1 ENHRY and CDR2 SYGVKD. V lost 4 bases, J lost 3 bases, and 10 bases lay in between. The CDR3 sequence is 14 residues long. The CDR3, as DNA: TGTGCCATCAGTGGTTGGGGGAACTACAATGAGCAGTTCTTC. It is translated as CAISGWGNYNEQFF.

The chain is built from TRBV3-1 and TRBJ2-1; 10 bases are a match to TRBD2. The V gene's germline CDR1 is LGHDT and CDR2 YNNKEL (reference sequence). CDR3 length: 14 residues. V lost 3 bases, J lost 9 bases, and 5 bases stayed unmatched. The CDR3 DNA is TGTGCCAGCAGCCACAGCGGGAGGGCTGTTGAGCAGTTCTTC. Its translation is CASSHSGRAVEQFF.

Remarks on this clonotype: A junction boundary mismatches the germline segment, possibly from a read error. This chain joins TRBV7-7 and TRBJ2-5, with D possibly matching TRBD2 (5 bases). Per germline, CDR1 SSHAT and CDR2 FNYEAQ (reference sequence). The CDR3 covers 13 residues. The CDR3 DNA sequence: TGTGCTAGCAGCCCCTTCACGGGGGAGACCCAGTACTTC. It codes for CASSPFTGETQYF.

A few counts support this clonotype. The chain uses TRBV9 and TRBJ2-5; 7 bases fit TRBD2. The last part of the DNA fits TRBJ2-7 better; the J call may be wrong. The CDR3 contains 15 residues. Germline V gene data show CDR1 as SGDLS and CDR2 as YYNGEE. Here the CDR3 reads CASSGPVGGGNEQYF. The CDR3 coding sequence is TGTGCCAGCAGCGGCCCTGTGGGCGGGGGTAACGAGCAGTACTTC.